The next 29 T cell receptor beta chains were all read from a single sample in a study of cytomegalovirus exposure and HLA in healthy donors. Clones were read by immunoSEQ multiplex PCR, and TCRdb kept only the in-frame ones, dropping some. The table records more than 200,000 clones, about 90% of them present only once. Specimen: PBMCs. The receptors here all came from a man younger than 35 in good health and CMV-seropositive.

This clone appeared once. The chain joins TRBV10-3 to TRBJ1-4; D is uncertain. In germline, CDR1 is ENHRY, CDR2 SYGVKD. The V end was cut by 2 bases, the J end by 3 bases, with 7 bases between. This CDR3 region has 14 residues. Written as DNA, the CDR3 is TGTGCCATCAGTGAGAGGTCAGCTAATGAAAAACTGTTTTTT. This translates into CAISERSANEKLFF.

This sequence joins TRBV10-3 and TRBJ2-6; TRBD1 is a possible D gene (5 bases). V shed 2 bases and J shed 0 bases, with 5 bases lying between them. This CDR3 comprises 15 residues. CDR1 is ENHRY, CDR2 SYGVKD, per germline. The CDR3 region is CAISEQGSGANVLTF. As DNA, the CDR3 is TGTGCCATCAGTGAGCAGGGCTCTGGGGCCAACGTCCTGACTTTC.

CDR3 amino acids: CSLRSGNTIYF. Here the CDR3 DNA reads TGCAGTCTTCGCTCTGGAAACACCATATATTTT. The V gene is TRBV20-1, the J gene TRBJ1-3, with D hard to call. Trimming shortened V by 8 bases and J by 0 bases, and 5 bases separated the two germline ends. Germline CDR1 DFQATT, CDR2 SNEGSKA (reference sequence). This CDR3 is 11 amino acids long.

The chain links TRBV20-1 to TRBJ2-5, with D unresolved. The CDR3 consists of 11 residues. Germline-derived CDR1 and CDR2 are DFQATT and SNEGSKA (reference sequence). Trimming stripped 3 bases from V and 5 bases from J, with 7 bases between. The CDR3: CSARKTETQYF. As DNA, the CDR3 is TGCAGTGCTAGGAAAACGGAGACCCAGTACTTC.

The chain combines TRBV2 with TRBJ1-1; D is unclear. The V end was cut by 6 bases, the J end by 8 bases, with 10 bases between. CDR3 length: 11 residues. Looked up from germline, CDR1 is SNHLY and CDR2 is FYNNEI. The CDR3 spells CASRGTTEAFF. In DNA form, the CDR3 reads TGTGCCAGCAGGGGTACAACGGAAGCTTTCTTT.

CDR3 DNA sequence: TGTGCCTGGACCGTGACAGCAAAGGGCGAGCAGTACTTC. It is translated as CAWTVTAKGEQYF. V gene TRBV30 combines with J gene TRBJ2-7; the D gene is possibly TRBD1 (5 bases). Germline V gene lookup returns CDR1 GTSNPN and CDR2 SVGIG (reference sequence). The CDR3 has 13 residues. Deletions cut 4 bases from V and 6 bases from J, with 16 bases between.

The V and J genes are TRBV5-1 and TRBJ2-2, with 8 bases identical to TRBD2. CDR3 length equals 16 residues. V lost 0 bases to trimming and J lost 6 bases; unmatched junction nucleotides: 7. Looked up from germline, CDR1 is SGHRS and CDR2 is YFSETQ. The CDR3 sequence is CASSLVPGRASGELFF. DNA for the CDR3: TGCGCCAGCAGCTTGGTTCCCGGGAGGGCCTCCGGGGAGCTGTTTTTT.

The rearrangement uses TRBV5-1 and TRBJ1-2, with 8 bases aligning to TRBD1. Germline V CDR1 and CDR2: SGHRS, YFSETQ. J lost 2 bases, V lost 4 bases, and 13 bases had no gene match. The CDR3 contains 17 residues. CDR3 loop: CASSTGQEVEGNYGYTF. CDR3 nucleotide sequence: TGCGCCAGCAGCACGGGACAGGAAGTGGAAGGAAACTATGGCTACACCTTC.

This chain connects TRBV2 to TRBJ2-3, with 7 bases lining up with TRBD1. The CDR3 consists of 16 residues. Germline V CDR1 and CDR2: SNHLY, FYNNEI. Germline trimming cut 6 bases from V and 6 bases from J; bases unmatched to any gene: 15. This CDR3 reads CASRLDRVPTMDTQYF. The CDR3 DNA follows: TGTGCCAGCAGACTAGACAGGGTCCCAACCATGGATACGCAGTATTTT.

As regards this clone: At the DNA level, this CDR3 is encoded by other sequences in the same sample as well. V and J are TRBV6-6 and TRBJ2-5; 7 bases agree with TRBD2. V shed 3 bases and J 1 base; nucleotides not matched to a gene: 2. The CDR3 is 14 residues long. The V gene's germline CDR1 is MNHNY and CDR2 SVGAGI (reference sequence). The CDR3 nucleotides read TGTGCCAGCAGTTATAGCGGGCCCCAAGAGACCCAGTACTTC. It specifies CASSYSGPQETQYF.

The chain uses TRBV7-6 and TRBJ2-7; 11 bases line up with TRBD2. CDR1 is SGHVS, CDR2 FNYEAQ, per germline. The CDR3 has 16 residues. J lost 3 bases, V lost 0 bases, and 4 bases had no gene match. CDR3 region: CASSLASGTSGYEQYF. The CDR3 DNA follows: TGTGCCAGCAGCTTAGCATCCGGGACTAGCGGCTACGAGCAGTACTTC.

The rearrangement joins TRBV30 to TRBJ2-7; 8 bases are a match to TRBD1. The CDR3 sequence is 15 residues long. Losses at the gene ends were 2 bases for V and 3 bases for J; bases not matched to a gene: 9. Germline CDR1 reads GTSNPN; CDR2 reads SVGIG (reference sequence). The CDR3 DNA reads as TGTGCCTGGAGTACAGACAGGGGAATAGGCTACGAGCAGTACTTC. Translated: CAWSTDRGIGYEQYF.

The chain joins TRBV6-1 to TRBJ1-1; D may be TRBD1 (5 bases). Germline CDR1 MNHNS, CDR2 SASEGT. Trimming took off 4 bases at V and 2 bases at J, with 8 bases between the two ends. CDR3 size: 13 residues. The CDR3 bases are TGTGCCAGCAGTGTCAGGGTAAACACTGAAGCTTTCTTT. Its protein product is CASSVRVNTEAFF.

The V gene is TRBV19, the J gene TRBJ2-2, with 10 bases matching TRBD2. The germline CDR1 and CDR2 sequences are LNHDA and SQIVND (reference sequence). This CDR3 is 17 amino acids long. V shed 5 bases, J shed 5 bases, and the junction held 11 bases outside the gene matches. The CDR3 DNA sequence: TGTGCCAGTAGTGTTCTAGCGGGAGTGTGGGGGACCGGGGAGCTGTTTTTT. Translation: CASSVLAGVWGTGELFF. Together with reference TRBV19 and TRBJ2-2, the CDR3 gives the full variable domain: DGGITQSPKYLFRKEGQNVTLSCEQNLNHDAMYWYRQDPGQGLRLIYYSQIVNDFQKGDIAEGYSVSREKKESFPLTVTSAQKNPTAFYLCASSVLAGVWGTGELFFGEGSRLTVL.

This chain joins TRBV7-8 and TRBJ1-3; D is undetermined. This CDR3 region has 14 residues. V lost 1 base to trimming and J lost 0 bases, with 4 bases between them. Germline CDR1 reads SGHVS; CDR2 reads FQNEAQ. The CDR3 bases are TGTGCCAGCAGCTTAGACAGCTCTGGAAACACCATATATTTT. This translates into CASSLDSSGNTIYF.

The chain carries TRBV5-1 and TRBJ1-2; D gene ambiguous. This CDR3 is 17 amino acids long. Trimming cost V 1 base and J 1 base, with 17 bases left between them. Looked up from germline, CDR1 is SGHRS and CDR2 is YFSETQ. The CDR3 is CASSLSLVASINYGYTF. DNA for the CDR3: TGCGCCAGCAGCTTGTCTTTGGTAGCGAGCATTAACTATGGCTACACCTTC.

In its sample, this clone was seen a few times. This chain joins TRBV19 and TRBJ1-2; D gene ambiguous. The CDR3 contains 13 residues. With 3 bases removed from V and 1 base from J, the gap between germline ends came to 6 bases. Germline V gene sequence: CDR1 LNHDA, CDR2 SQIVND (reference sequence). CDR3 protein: CASSMRLNYGYTF. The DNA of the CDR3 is TGTGCCAGTAGTATGCGACTTAACTATGGCTACACCTTC.

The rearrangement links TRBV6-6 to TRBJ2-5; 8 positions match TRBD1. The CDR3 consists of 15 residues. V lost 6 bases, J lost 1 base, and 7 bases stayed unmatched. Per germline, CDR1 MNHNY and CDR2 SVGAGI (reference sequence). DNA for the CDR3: TGTGCCAGCAGGAGGATCACAGGGGGCCAAGAGACCCAGTACTTC. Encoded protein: CASRRITGGQETQYF.

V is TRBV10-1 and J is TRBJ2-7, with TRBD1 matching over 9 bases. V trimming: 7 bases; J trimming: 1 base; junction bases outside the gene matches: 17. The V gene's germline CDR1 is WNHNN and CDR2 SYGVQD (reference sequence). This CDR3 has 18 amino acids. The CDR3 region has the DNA TGCGCCAGCAACGATAGAAGCCCGGGACAGGGTGAATCCTACGAGCAGTACTTC. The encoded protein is CASNDRSPGQGESYEQYF.

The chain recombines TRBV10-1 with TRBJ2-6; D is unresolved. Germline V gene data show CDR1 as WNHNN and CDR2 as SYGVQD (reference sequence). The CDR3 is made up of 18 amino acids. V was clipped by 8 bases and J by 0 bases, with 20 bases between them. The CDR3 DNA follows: TGCGCCAGCGGGGATGGGTCCTCCAGCCTCTCTGGGGCCAACGTCCTGACTTTC. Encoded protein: CASGDGSSSLSGANVLTF.

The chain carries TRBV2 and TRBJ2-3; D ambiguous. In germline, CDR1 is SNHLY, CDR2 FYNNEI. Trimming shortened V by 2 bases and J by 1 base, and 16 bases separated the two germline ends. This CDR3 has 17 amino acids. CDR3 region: CASSETLIGFGTDTQYF. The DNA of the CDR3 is TGTGCCAGCAGTGAAACTTTAATAGGTTTTGGCACAGATACGCAGTATTTT.

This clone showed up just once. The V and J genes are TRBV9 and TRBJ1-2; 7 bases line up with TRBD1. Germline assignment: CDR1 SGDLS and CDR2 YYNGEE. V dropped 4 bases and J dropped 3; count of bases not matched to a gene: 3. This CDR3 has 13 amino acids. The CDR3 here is CASSRDSYYGYTF. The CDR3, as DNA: TGTGCCAGCAGCCGGGACAGCTACTATGGCTACACCTTC.

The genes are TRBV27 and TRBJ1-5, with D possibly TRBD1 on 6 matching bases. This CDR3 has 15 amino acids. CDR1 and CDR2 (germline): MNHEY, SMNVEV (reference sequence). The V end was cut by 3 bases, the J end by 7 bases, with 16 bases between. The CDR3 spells CASSFRGAAGQPQHF. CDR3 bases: TGTGCCAGCAGTTTCCGGGGGGCGGCCGGGCAGCCCCAGCATTTT.

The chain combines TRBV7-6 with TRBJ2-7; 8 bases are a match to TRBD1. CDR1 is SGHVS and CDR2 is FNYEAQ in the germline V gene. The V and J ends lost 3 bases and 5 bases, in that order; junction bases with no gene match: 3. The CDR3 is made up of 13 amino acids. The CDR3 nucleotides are TGTGCCAGCAGCTTCGCAGGGGGCGACGAGCAGTACTTC. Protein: CASSFAGGDEQYF.

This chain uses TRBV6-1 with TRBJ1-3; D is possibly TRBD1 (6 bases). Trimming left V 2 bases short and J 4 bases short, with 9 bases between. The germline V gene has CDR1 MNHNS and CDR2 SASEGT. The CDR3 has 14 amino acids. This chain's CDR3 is CASSERGQGNTIYF. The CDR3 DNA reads TGTGCCAGCAGTGAACGCGGACAGGGAAACACCATATATTTT.

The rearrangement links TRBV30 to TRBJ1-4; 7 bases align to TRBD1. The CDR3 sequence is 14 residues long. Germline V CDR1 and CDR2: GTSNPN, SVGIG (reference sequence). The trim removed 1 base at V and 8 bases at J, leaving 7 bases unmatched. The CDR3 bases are TGTGCCTGGAGTGCCGACAGGGTCTCCGAAAAACTGTTTTTT. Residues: CAWSADRVSEKLFF.

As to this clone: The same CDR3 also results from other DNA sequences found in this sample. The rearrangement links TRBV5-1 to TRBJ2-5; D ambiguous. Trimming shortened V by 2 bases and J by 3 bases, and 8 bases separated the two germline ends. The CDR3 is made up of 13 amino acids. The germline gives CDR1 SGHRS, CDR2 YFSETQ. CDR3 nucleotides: TGCGCCAGCAGCTTAAGGACGGAAGAGACCCAGTACTTC. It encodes CASSLRTEETQYF.

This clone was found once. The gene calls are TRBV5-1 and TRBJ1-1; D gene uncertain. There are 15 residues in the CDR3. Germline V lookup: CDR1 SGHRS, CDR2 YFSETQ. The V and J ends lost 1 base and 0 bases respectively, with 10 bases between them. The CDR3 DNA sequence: TGCGCCAGCAGCTTGAGTAACAGCCTGAACACTGAAGCTTTCTTT. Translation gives CASSLSNSLNTEAFF. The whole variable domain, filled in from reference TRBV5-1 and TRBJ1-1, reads KAGVTQTPRYLIKTRGQQVTLSCSPISGHRSVSWYQQTPGQGLQFLFEYFSETQRNKGNFPGRFSGRQFSNSRSEMNVSTLELGDSALYLCASSLSNSLNTEAFFGQGTRLTVV.

CDR3 nucleotide sequence: TGTGCCAGCAGCTTAGACCTAGCGGGAGGGTACGACGAGCAGTACTTC. As protein: CASSLDLAGGYDEQYF. The chain carries TRBV7-2 and TRBJ2-7, with 12 bases lining up with TRBD2. CDR1 is SGHTA and CDR2 is FQGNSA in the germline V gene. Germline trimming cut 1 base from V and 5 bases from J; bases unmatched to any gene: 6. The CDR3 is made up of 16 amino acids.